The 11 T cell receptor beta chains below all came from one sample that was sequenced in a study of cytomegalovirus exposure and HLA in healthy donors. The study ran its PCR with 60 Vbeta and 13 Jbeta primers. Data came from immunoSEQ multiplex PCR; TCRdb stores just in-frame clones and leaves some out. The table has more than 150,000 clones, over 75% seen once. What was sequenced was PBMCs. All receptors derive from a man aged 18 to 29 in good health and CMV-seropositive.

This chain joins TRBV5-1 and TRBJ2-1; perhaps TRBD2 as D (6 bases). This CDR3 has 15 residues. Germline V gives CDR1 SGHRS, CDR2 YFSETQ. V was cut by 4 bases and J by 5 bases, with 16 bases left in between. CDR3 in amino acids: CASSPIGTADNEQFF. CDR3 coding DNA: TGCGCCAGCAGCCCAATCGGGACTGCTGACAATGAGCAGTTCTTC.

This clone appeared a single time. V usage is TRBV9 and J usage is TRBJ1-3; 8 nucleotides align to TRBD1. The CDR3 is 20 amino acids. CDR1 is SGDLS and CDR2 is YYNGEE in the germline V gene. V was clipped by 2 bases and J by 2 bases; unmatched bases: 18. The CDR3 DNA reads TGTGCCAGCAGCGTCTTGGCGGGGGGGGGCCCGACAGGGGCTGGAAACACCATATATTTT. It codes for CASSVLAGGGPTGAGNTIYF.

Comments on this clone: The same CDR3 also results from other DNA sequences found in this sample. The rearrangement links TRBV5-1 to TRBJ2-7; tentative D call: TRBD1 (5 bases). Per the germline V gene, CDR1 is SGHRS and CDR2 is YFSETQ. This CDR3 has 15 amino acids. Trimming cost V 0 bases and J 1 base, with 11 bases left between them. CDR3 residues: CASSLVGASSYEQYF. CDR3 bases: TGCGCCAGCAGCTTGGTTGGGGCGTCTTCCTACGAGCAGTACTTC.

V is TRBV6-1 and J is TRBJ2-3, with 7 bases identical to TRBD1. V gave up 4 bases and J gave up 4 bases; unmatched junction bases: 5. This CDR3 is built from 14 residues. Germline loops: CDR1 MNHNS, CDR2 SASEGT. CDR3 protein: CASSAGQDADTQYF. CDR3 DNA sequence: TGTGCCAGCAGTGCTGGACAGGACGCAGATACGCAGTATTTT.

This chain connects TRBV6-1 to TRBJ2-7; the match to TRBD2 covers 11 bases. CDR1 and CDR2 (germline): MNHNS, SASEGT. Trimming cost V 8 bases and J 4 bases; bases outside gene matches: 7. The CDR3 has 14 amino acids. CDR3 DNA: TGTGCCAGCTCGGCGGGACTAGCGGATTACGAGCAGTACTTC. Encoded protein: CASSAGLADYEQYF.

The chain has TRBV29-1 and TRBJ1-5, with 7 nucleotides matching TRBD1. The CDR3 is 14 residues long. Germline CDR1 reads SQVTM; CDR2 reads ANQGSEA. V was pared by 6 bases and J by 3 bases, with 8 bases of the junction left unmatched. CDR3 residues: CSVPGQPLNQPQHF. CDR3 nucleotides: TGCAGCGTCCCGGGACAGCCCCTCAATCAGCCCCAGCATTTT.

CDR3 sequence reads: CASSLVIGTEAFF. The CDR3 DNA reads TGTGCCAGCAGCTTAGTTATCGGCACTGAAGCTTTCTTT. V is TRBV11-2 and J is TRBJ1-1; D remains ambiguous. The germline V gene encodes CDR1 SGHAT and CDR2 FQNNGV. Trimming took 1 base from V and 4 from J, leaving 7 bases between them. This CDR3 has 13 residues.

The gene calls are TRBV14 and TRBJ2-2; 9 nucleotides match TRBD1. V lost 1 base to trimming and J lost 4 bases; unmatched junction nucleotides: 7. Germline CDR1 and CDR2: SGHDN and FVKESK. The CDR3 sequence is 17 residues long. CDR3 coding DNA: TGTGCCAGCAGCCAAGTGGGAGGACAGGGGTTCACCGGGGAGCTGTTTTTT. This codes for CASSQVGGQGFTGELFF.

The chain carries TRBV27 and TRBJ2-7; TRBD1 is a possible D gene (5 bases). CDR1 and CDR2 from the germline V gene are MNHEY and SMNVEV (reference sequence). The CDR3 sequence is 13 residues long. Trimming removed 6 bases at V and 0 bases at J, with 9 bases between. The CDR3 loop is CASRPTVSYEQYF. CDR3 in DNA: TGTGCCAGCAGACCGACAGTCTCCTACGAGCAGTACTTC.

J is TRBJ1-2 and V is TRBV28; 8 positions match TRBD1. CDR1 MDHEN and CDR2 SYDVKM come from the germline V gene. The CDR3 runs 15 residues. V dropped 2 bases and J dropped 6; count of bases not matched to a gene: 8. The CDR3 bases are TGTGCCAGCAGTTTACATAGACAGGGGATGGATGGCTACACCTTC. Translation gives CASSLHRQGMDGYTF.

The gene calls are TRBV27 and TRBJ2-2, with D perhaps TRBD1 (6 bases). V was clipped by 3 bases and J by 0 bases, with 17 bases between them. The CDR3 is 18 amino acids. Germline V gene lookup returns CDR1 MNHEY and CDR2 SMNVEV (reference sequence). Here the CDR3 DNA reads TGTGCCAGCAGTTTCCTCTCCCGGGACACCTCGAACACCGGGGAGCTGTTTTTT. It codes for CASSFLSRDTSNTGELFF.